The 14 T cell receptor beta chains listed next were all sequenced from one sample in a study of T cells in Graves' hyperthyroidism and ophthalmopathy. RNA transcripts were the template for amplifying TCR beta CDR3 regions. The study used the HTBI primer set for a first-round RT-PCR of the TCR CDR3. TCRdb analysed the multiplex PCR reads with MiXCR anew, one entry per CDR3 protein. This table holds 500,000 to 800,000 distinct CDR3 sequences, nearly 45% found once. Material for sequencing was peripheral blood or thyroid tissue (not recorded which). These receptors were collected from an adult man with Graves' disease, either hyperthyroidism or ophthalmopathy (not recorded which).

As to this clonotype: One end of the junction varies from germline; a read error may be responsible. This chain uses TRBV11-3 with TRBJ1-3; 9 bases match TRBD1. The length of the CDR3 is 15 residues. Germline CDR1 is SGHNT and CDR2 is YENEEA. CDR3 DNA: TGTGCCAGCAGCTTAGGGGGACAGGGTGGAGACACCATATATTTT. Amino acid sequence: CASSLGGQGGDTIYF. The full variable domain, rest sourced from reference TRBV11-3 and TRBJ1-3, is EAGVVQSPRYKIIEKKQPVAFWCNPISGHNTLYWYLQNLGQGPELLIRYENEEAVDDSQLPKDRFSAERLKGVDSTLKIQPAELGDSAVYLCASSLGGQGGDTIYFGEGSWLTVV.

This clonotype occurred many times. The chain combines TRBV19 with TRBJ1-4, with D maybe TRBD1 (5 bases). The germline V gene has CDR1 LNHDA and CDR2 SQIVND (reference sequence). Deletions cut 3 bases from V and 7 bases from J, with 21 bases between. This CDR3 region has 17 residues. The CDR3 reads CASSIDVWRGGGEKLFF. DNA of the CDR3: TGTGCCAGTAGTATCGACGTGTGGAGGGGCGGAGGTGAAAAACTGTTTTTT.

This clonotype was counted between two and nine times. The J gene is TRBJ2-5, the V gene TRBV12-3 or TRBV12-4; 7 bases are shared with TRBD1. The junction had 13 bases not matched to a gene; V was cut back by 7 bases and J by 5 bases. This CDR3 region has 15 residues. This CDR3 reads CASTLGTARTETQYF. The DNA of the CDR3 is TGTGCCAGCACCCTAGGGACAGCCAGGACGGAGACCCAGTACTTC.

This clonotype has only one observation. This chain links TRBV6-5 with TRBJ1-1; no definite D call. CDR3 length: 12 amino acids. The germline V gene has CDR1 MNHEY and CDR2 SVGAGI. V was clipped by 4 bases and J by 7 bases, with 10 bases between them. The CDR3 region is CASSLNGIEAFF. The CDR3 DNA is TGTGCCAGCAGTTTAAATGGGATTGAAGCTTTCTTT.

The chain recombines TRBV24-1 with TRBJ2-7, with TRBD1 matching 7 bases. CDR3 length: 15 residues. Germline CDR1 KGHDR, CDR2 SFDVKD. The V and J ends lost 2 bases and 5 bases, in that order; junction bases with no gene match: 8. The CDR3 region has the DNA TGTGCCACCAGTGATTCTGGACAAAGGGGGCACGAGCAGTACTTC. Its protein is CATSDSGQRGHEQYF.

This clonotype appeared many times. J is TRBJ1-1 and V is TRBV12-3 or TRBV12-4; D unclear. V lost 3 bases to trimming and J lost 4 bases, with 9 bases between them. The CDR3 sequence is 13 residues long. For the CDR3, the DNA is TGTGCCAGCAGTTTTGGGGTGGGCACTGAAGCTTTCTTT. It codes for CASSFGVGTEAFF.

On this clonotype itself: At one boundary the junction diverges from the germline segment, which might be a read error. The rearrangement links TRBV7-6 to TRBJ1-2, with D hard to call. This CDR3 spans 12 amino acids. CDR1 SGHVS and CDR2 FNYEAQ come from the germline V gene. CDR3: CASRDSGYGYTF. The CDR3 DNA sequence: TGCGCCAGCCGCGATTCAGGATACGGCTACACCTTC.

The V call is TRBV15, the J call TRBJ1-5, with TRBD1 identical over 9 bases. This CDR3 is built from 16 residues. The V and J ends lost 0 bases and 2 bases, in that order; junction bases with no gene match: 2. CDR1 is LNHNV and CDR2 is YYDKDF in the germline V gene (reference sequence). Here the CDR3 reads CATSRDRDRGNQPQHF. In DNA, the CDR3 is TGTGCCACCAGCAGAGATAGGGACAGGGGCAATCAGCCCCAGCATTTT.

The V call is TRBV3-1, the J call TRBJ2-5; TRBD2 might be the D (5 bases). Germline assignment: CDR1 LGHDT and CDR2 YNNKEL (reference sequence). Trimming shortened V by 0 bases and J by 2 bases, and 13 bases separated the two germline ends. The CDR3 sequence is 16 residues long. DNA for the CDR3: TGTGCCAGCAGCCAAGATACAAGCGGAGTGCAAGAGACCCAGTACTTC. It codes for CASSQDTSGVQETQYF.

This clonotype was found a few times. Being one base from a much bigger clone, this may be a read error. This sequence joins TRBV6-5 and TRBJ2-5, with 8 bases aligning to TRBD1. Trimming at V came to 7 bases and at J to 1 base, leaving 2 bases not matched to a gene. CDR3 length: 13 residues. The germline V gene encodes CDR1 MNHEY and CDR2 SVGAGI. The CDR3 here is CASTDRVQETQYF. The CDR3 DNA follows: TGTGCCAGCACGGACAGGGTCCAAGAGACCCAGTACTTC.

This chain's CDR3 is CSARSRLARDTGELFF. The CDR3 DNA reads TGCAGTGCTAGATCCCGACTGGCCCGGGACACCGGGGAGCTGTTTTTT. The rearrangement links TRBV20-1 to TRBJ2-2; D gene uncertain. Germline V gives CDR1 DFQATT, CDR2 SNEGSKA (reference sequence). V lost 2 bases, J lost 3 bases, and 16 bases lay in between. The CDR3 is made up of 16 amino acids.

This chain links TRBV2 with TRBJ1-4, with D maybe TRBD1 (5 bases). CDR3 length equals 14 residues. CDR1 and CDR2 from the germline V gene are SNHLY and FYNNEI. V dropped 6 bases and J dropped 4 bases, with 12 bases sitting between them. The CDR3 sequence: CASSPGSSNEKLFF. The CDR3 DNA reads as TGTGCCAGCAGCCCAGGGTCAAGTAATGAAAAACTGTTTTTT.

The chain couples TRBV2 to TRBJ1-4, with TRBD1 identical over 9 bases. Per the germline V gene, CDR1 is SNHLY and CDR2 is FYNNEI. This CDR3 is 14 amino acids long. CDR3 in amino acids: CARPDRGDNEKLFF. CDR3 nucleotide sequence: TGTGCTCGCCCCGACAGGGGGGATAATGAAAAACTGTTTTTT.

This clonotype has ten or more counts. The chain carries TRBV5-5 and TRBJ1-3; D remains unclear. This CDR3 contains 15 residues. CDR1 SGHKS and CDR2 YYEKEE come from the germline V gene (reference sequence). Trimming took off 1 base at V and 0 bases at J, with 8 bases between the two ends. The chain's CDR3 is CASSLSGNSGNTIYF. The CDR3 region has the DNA TGTGCCAGCAGCTTGTCCGGAAACTCTGGAAACACCATATATTTT.